A selection of T cell receptor beta chains follows, all from one sample in a study of T cell changes during pregnancy in multiple sclerosis. Assay used: immunoSEQ multiplex PCR; TCRdb lists only in-frame clones, some missing. The table lists tens of thousands of clones, around 93% of them singletons. Here the sequenced sample was peripheral blood, taken in the first trimester of pregnancy. The source is a female donor with multiple sclerosis, enrolled in a pregnancy study. Each CDR3 is given with its conserved first and last residue. The D gene is left open where the match is weak. Size tells how often a clone was seen (once, few, many) or the class of an expanded clone, and some rows leave it out.

>TRBJ1-3|TRBV7-9|-|-
CASGGGTNF
TGTGCCAGCGGGGGGGGAACGAATTTT
>TRBJ1-2|TRBV7-8|-|-
CASSPDSNYGYTF
TGTGCCAGCAGCCCGGACAGTAACTATGGCTACACCTTC
>TRBJ2-3|TRBV7-8|TRBD2|-
CASSLSMEVAGGGGDTQYF
TGTGCCAGCAGCTTATCCATGGAGGTAGCGGGAGGAGGGGGAGATACGCAGTATTTT
>TRBJ2-7|TRBV9|TRBD2|-
CASSSRGLAGDEQYF
TGTGCCAGCAGCTCGCGAGGACTAGCGGGAGACGAGCAGTACTTC
>TRBJ2-5|TRBV13|TRBD2|-
CASSLVGGGTQETQYF
TGTGCCAGCAGCTTAGTTGGCGGGGGTACTCAAGAGACCCAGTACTTC
>TRBJ2-5|TRBV5-1|-|-
CASSFGGQTQETQYF
TGCGCCAGCAGCTTCGGTGGCCAGACTCAAGAGACCCAGTACTTC
>TRBJ2-3|TRBV7-9|TRBD1|-
CASSPQGVSTDTQYF
TGTGCCAGCAGCCCACAGGGGGTGAGCACAGATACGCAGTATTTT
>TRBJ1-5|TRBV28|TRBD1|-
CASSQGGTGIYQPQHF
TGTGCCAGCAGCCAAGGGGGGACAGGGATTTATCAGCCCCAGCATTTT
>TRBJ2-7|TRBV7-9|-|-
CASSESSFEQYF
TGTGCCAGCAGCGAATCGAGCTTCGAGCAGTACTTC
>TRBJ1-2|TRBV30|-|few
CACREIGYGYTF
TGTGCCTGCAGGGAAATCGGCTATGGCTACACCTTC
>TRBJ2-3|TRBV5-4|TRBD2|-
CASSPSGGIPQRAQYF
TGTGCCAGCAGCCCCAGCGGGGGGATTCCACAGAGGGCGCAGTATTTT